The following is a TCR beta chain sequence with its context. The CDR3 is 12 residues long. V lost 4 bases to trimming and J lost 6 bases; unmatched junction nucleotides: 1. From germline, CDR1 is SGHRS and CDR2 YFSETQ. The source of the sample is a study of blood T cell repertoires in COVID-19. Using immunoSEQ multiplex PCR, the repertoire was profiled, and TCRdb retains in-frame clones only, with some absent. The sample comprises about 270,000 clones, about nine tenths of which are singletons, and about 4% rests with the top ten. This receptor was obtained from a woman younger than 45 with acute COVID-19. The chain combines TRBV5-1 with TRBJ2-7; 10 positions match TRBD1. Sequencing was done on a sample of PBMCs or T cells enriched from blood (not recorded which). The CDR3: CASSDRGREQYF. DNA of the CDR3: TGCGCCAGCAGCGACAGGGGGCGCGAGCAGTACTTC.